This T cell receptor (beta chain) was sequenced for a study of T cells in Graves' hyperthyroidism and ophthalmopathy. Study-wide points: Ophthalmopathy was predicted by the model a median of around 5.9 months ahead of onset. Within blood appeared most thyroid clonotypes that had expanded above 0.001.

Germline assignment: CDR1 MDHEN and CDR2 SYDVKM. Trimming removed 6 bases at V and 4 bases at J, with 15 bases between. The CDR3 covers 15 residues. This clonotype was recorded at least ten times. Its antigen is still unknown. Absence of ophthalmopathy progression within 18 months defined stable Graves' hyperthyroidism. Diagnoses were made from clinical symptoms, serum measures (thyroxine and TRAb), thyroid ultrasound and orbital computed tomography. It was RNA transcripts that yielded the amplified TCR beta CDR3 regions. With the HTBI primer set, the TCR CDR3 went through a first round of RT-PCR. TCRdb re-called the multiplex PCR reads through MiXCR, storing one row per CDR3 protein. In the table there are approximately 28,000 distinct CDR3 sequences, roughly 46% of which are singletons.

J is TRBJ1-4 and V is TRBV28; maybe TRBD1 (5 bases). The sample was blood. The receptor's source is a young woman with Graves' hyperthyroidism. The CDR3 coding sequence is TGTGCCAGCAGGGCCGGGACGGCGGATAATGAAAAACTGTTTTTT. This encodes CASRAGTADNEKLFF.